This TCR beta chain was identified during a study of blood T cell repertoires in COVID-19. Trimming removed 5 bases from V and 3 bases from J; junction bases left unmatched: 5. The CDR3 runs to 14 residues. The germline V gene encodes CDR1 LGHDT and CDR2 YNNKEL (reference sequence). Using immunoSEQ multiplex PCR, the repertoire was profiled, and TCRdb retains in-frame clones only, with some absent. The sample holds more than 200,000 clones, more than 80% seen once. The sequence came from an elderly woman with acute or convalescent COVID-19. The chain is built from TRBV3-1 (or the pseudogene TRBV3-2) and TRBJ1-1; TRBD1 matches 8 bases. The sequencing input was peripheral blood. The CDR3 DNA reads TGTGCCAGCAGCTCCCAGGACAGGGACACTGAAGCTTTCTTT. This sequence encodes CASSSQDRDTEAFF.